The T cell receptor beta chain described here comes from a study of neurological immune-mediated disorders. Study conclusions and caveats: Sharing of CDR3 amino acid sequences among expanded clones across subjects was absent, suggesting private repertoires in all groups.

Time point defined: longitudinal time-point 2. Many counts were recorded for this clonotype. Antigen unknown. From the 5' RACE reads, TCRdb called clonotypes with MiXCR, one entry per CDR3 protein. Here the sample spans roughly 80,000 distinct CDR3 sequences, nearly 6% being singletons. The CDR3 is 16 amino acids. This receptor was obtained from a woman in her sixties with multiple sclerosis. The rearrangement joins TRBV21-1 to TRBJ2-3; whether TRBD1, the table's D call, matches the DNA was not checked. TRBV21-1 is classified as a pseudogene. The sequencing sample was made of PBMCs. This CDR3 is CASSKIPKVGTDTQYF. CDR3 coding DNA: TGTGCCAGCAGCAAAATCCCGAAAGTGGGAACAGATACGCAGTATTTT.